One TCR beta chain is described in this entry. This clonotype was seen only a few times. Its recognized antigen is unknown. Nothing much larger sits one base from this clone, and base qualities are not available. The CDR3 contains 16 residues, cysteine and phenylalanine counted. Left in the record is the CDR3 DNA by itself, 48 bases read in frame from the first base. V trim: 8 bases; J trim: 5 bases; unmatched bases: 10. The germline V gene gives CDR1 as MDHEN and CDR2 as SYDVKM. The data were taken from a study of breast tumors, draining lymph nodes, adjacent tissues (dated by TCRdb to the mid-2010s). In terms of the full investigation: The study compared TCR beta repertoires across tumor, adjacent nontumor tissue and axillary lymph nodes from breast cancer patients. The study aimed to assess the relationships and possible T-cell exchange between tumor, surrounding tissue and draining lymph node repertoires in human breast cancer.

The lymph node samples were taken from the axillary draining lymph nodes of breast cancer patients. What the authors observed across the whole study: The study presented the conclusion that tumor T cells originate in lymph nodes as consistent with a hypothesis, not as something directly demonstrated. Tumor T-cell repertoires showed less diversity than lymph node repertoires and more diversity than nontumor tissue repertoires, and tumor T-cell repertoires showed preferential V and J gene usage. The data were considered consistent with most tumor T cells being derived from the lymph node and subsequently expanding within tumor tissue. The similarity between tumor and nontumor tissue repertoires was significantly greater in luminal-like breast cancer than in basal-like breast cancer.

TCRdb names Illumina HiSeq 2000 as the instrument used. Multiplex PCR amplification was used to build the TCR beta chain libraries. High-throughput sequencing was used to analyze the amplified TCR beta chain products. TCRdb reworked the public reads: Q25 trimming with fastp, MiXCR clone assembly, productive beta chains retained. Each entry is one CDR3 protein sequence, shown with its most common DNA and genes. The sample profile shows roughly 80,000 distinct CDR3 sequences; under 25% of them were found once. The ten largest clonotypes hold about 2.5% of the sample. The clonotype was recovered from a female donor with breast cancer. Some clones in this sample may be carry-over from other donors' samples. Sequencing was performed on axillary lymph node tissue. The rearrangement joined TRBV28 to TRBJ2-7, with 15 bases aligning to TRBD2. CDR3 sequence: CASATPRTSGRDEQYF. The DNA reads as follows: TGTGCCAGCGCCACACCCAGGACTAGCGGGAGGGACGAGCAGTACTTC.